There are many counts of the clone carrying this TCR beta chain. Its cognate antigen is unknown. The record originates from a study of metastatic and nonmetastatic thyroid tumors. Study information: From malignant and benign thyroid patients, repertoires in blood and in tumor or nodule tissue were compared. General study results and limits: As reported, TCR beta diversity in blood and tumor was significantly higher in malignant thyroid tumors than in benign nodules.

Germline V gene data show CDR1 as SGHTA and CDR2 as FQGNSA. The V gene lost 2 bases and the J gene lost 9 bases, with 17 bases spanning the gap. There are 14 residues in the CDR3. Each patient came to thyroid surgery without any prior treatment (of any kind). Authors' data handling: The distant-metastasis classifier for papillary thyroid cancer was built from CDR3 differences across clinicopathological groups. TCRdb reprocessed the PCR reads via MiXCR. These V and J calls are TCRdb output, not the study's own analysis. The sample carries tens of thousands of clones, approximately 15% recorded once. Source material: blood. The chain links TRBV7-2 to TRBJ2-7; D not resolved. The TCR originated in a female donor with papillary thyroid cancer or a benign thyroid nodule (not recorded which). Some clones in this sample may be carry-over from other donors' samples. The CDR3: CASSLPETPPAQYF. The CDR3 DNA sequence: TGTGCCAGCAGCTTACCGGAGACCCCCCCCGCGCAGTACTTC. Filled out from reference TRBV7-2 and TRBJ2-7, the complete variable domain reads GAGVSQSPSNKVTEKGKDVELRCDPISGHTALYWYRQSLGQGLEFLIYFQGNSAPDKSGLPSDRFSAERTGGSVSTLTIQRTQQEDSAVYLCASSLPETPPAQYFGPGTRLTVT.